The clone carrying this TCR beta chain occurred a few times. Antigen specificity is unknown. This specimen belongs to a study of cytomegalovirus exposure and HLA in healthy donors. Trimming took off 8 bases at V and 7 bases at J, with 10 bases between the two ends. The CDR3 loop spans 11 amino acids. The V gene's germline CDR1 is MNHNS and CDR2 SASEGT. With 60 Vbeta and 13 Jbeta primers, the PCR was carried out. Profiled with immunoSEQ multiplex PCR; TCRdb holds only in-frame clones, not every one. The repertoire holds about 67,000 clones, with 80% to 90% as singletons. Study results and caveats: Presence/absence analyses took donor sequencing depth as roughly uniform. Later analysis reportedly placed an Asian-associated ancestry cluster below the roughly 640-donor mean in N-insertions.

Sequencing input: PBMCs. The chain employs TRBV6-1 and TRBJ2-3; D call uncertain. This receptor was taken from a woman aged 25 to 39 in good health and CMV-seropositive. CDR3 DNA: TGTGCCAGCCACATCTTTTATACGCAGTATTTT. This encodes CASHIFYTQYF.